One sample yielded the 12 T cell receptor beta chains listed below, sequenced in a study of technical replicates of blood from a few donors. Clones were sequenced by immunoSEQ multiplex PCR, and TCRdb holds only the in-frame ones, with some missing. The table records 65,000 to 95,000 clones, 75% to 95% of them present only once. Sequencing used T cells isolated from PBMCs. The receptors originated from a human donor in good health.

The V and J genes are TRBV4-2 and TRBJ1-5; D gene ambiguous. CDR1 is LGHNA and CDR2 is YNFKEQ in the germline V gene. This CDR3 has 15 residues. The ends were cut back, 0 bases at V and 5 bases at J, with 11 bases in the middle. The CDR3 coding sequence is TGTGCCAGCAGCCAAGATCTAGGGAGGGATCAGCCCCAGCATTTT. Amino acid sequence: CASSQDLGRDQPQHF.

The rearrangement links TRBV7-8 to TRBJ1-3; maybe TRBD1 (5 bases). The V end lost 1 base, the J end lost 0 bases, and 7 bases lay between the germline ends. From germline, CDR1 is SGHVS and CDR2 FQNEAQ. The CDR3 spans 15 residues. CDR3 sequence reads: CASSLGQSSGNTIYF. CDR3 nucleotides: TGTGCCAGCAGCTTAGGACAGAGCTCTGGAAACACCATATATTTT.

The chain links TRBV7-9 to TRBJ2-1; 8 positions agree with TRBD1. This CDR3 spans 15 amino acids. Losses at the gene ends were 5 bases for V and 4 bases for J; bases not matched to a gene: 7. Germline CDR1 is SEHNR and CDR2 is FQNEAQ (reference sequence). Written as DNA, the CDR3 is TGTGCCAGCAGCGAAACAGGGGGAAGATACAATGAGCAGTTCTTC. It specifies CASSETGGRYNEQFF.

The chain carries TRBV2 and TRBJ2-1; D possibly corresponds to TRBD1 (6 bases). The V and J ends lost 10 bases and 9 bases respectively, with 19 bases between them. The CDR3 has 13 residues. Germline V lookup: CDR1 SNHLY, CDR2 FYNNEI. CDR3 DNA sequence: TGTGCCACTTTTTTAGGGGGTGCGGGTGAGCAGTTCTTC. As protein: CATFLGGAGEQFF.

V and J are TRBV7-8 and TRBJ2-7, with 11 bases matching TRBD1. The CDR3 is 15 residues long. V dropped 3 bases and J dropped 7; count of bases not matched to a gene: 8. The germline CDR1 and CDR2 sequences are SGHVS and FQNEAQ. The CDR3 DNA reads TGTGCCAGCAGCTTCCTTGGGACAGGGGGGGAAGAGCAGTACTTC. Encoded protein: CASSFLGTGGEEQYF. Together with reference TRBV7-8 and TRBJ2-7, the CDR3 gives the full variable domain: GAGVSQSPRYKVAKRGQDVALRCDPISGHVSLFWYQQALGQGPEFLTYFQNEAQLDKSGLPSDRFFAERPEGSVSTLKIQRTQQEDSAVYLCASSFLGTGGEEQYFGPGTRLTVT.

CDR3 protein: CASSPSGGSGDSYNEQFF. In DNA form, the CDR3 reads TGTGCCAGCAGCCCCTCGGGGGGTAGCGGGGACTCCTACAATGAGCAGTTCTTC. The chain recombines TRBV7-6 with TRBJ2-1; 8 bases match TRBD2. The CDR3 has 18 amino acids. V shed 5 bases, J shed 0 bases, and the junction held 12 bases outside the gene matches. Germline V gene lookup returns CDR1 SGHVS and CDR2 FNYEAQ.

This clone was observed a single time. The CDR3 spells CASRPYPLRQSRNTEAFF. In DNA form, the CDR3 reads TGTGCCAGCAGGCCTTACCCCCTCCGACAGTCCCGAAACACTGAAGCTTTCTTT. This sequence joins TRBV28 and TRBJ1-1, with D tentatively TRBD1 (5 bases). In germline, CDR1 is MDHEN, CDR2 SYDVKM. The CDR3 is 18 residues long. V lost 6 bases and J 2 bases, leaving 25 bases between the germline ends.

The J gene is TRBJ2-3, the V gene TRBV7-7, with a tentative D call TRBD2 (5 bases). V dropped 5 bases and J dropped 2 bases, with 23 bases sitting between them. CDR1 SSHAT and CDR2 FNYEAQ come from the germline V gene (reference sequence). CDR3 length equals 18 residues. The CDR3 DNA reads TGTGCCAGCAGCAACATCACAACTCGGCTAGCAGACACAGATACGCAGTATTTT. Its translation is CASSNITTRLADTDTQYF.

The rearrangement joins TRBV30 to TRBJ1-6, with D possibly TRBD1 on 6 matching bases. Trimming took 4 bases from V and 8 from J, leaving 9 bases between them. The CDR3 spans 12 residues. CDR1 is GTSNPN, CDR2 SVGIG, per germline (reference sequence). CDR3 sequence reads: CAWNRVYSPLHF. For the CDR3, the DNA is TGTGCCTGGAACAGGGTGTATTCACCCCTCCACTTT.

J is TRBJ1-4 and V is TRBV27; no firm D call. Germline V gives CDR1 MNHEY, CDR2 SMNVEV (reference sequence). The V end was cut by 5 bases, the J end by 8 bases, with 18 bases between. The CDR3 consists of 15 residues. The CDR3 region is CASSRPGILGEKLFF. The DNA for the CDR3 is TGTGCCAGCAGTCGCCCCGGGATCCTCGGGGAAAAACTGTTTTTT.

The chain employs TRBV11-3 and TRBJ2-7; 7 positions match TRBD2. V lost 5 bases and J lost 5; bases outside the gene matches: 15. Germline V gene lookup returns CDR1 SGHNT and CDR2 YENEEA. The CDR3 has 16 amino acids. The CDR3 DNA follows: TGTGCCAGCAGCAAGGGAGGGTTTGGATCTTCTGACGAGCAGTACTTC. Translated: CASSKGGFGSSDEQYF.

This chain connects TRBV5-6 to TRBJ2-2; D ambiguous. In germline, CDR1 is SGHDT, CDR2 YYEEEE. The germline V and J ends were trimmed by 2 bases and 5 bases, with 4 bases remaining between them. The CDR3 contains 12 residues. CDR3 DNA: TGTGCCAGCAGCTTTACTACCGGGGAGCTGTTTTTT. It encodes CASSFTTGELFF.